Below are 14 T cell receptor beta chains sequenced from a single sample in a study of T-cell memory formation after mild COVID-19. TCRdb passed the 5' RACE reads through MiXCR, listing each CDR3 protein once. The repertoire holds about 350,000 distinct CDR3 sequences, with 12% to 15% as singletons. The material sequenced was PBMCs or a T cell subset sorted from them (not recorded which). These receptors were obtained from a man aged 18 to 30 who had mild COVID-19 (a few samples of this study predate the infection). Cell type and time point are not known.

The chain joins TRBV6-6 to TRBJ1-1, with D possibly matching TRBD1 (5 bases). Germline lookup yields CDR1 MNHNY and CDR2 SVGAGI (reference sequence). Trimming cost V 6 bases and J 1 base, with 9 bases left between them. This CDR3 has 13 residues. The CDR3 bases are TGTGCCAGCAGAATCCAGGGGAACACTGAAGCTTTCTTT. Its protein product is CASRIQGNTEAFF.

CDR3 amino acids: CASIDTSVDTQYF. The CDR3 DNA sequence: TGTGCCAGCATCGATACTAGCGTAGATACGCAGTATTTT. J is TRBJ2-3 and V is TRBV21-1. TRBV21-1 is marked as a pseudogene. The CDR3 consists of 13 residues.

The V call is TRBV10-3, the J call TRBJ1-2; D remains unclear. The germline CDR1 and CDR2 sequences are ENHRY and SYGVKD. This CDR3 region has 13 residues. Trimming took off 0 bases at V and 8 bases at J, with 10 bases between the two ends. The CDR3 reads CAISESSVYGYTF. Written as DNA, the CDR3 is TGTGCCATCAGTGAGTCGAGCGTTTACGGCTACACCTTC.

This sequence joins TRBV14 and TRBJ1-6; D might be TRBD1 (6 bases). Trimming pared 0 bases from V and 9 bases from J, leaving 15 bases between. This CDR3 has 16 residues. CDR1 is SGHDN and CDR2 is FVKESK in the germline V gene. For the CDR3, the DNA is TGTGCCAGCAGCCAAGACCGAGACAGGCAAAGTTCACCCCTCCACTTT. This sequence encodes CASSQDRDRQSSPLHF.

This clonotype was found a few times. V gene TRBV7-9 combines with J gene TRBJ2-5; D may be TRBD1 (6 bases). This CDR3 contains 18 residues. The V end was cut by 0 bases, the J end by 2 bases, with 19 bases between. Per germline, CDR1 SEHNR and CDR2 FQNEAQ (reference sequence). CDR3 residues: CASSLALSGDVWQETQYF. The DNA for the CDR3 is TGTGCCAGCAGCTTAGCGCTATCAGGGGATGTCTGGCAAGAGACCCAGTACTTC.

This clonotype showed up just a few times. This chain uses TRBV20-1 with TRBJ1-1, with D possibly TRBD1 on 5 matching bases. The CDR3 contains 13 residues. Germline loops: CDR1 DFQATT, CDR2 SNEGSKA (reference sequence). The germline V and J ends were trimmed by 5 bases and 6 bases, with 16 bases remaining between them. The CDR3 DNA reads TGCAGTGCTCCCAGAGCAGGGAAGGCTGAAGCTTTCTTT. It codes for CSAPRAGKAEAFF.

The chain is built from TRBV5-8 and TRBJ2-7; D assignment may be TRBD1 or TRBD2 (6 bases each). The germline V gene encodes CDR1 SGHTS and CDR2 YDEGEE. V was pared by 0 bases and J by 7 bases, with 14 bases between. The CDR3 is made up of 14 amino acids. The CDR3, as DNA: TGTGCCAGCAGCTTGGGACAGGCGGCGGGAGAGCAGTACTTC. Protein: CASSLGQAAGEQYF. Full variable domain (remainder filled in from reference TRBV5-8 and TRBJ2-7): EAGVTQSPTHLIKTRGQQATLRCSPISGHTSVYWYQQALGLGLQFLLWYDEGEERNRGNFPPRFSGRQFPNYSSELNVNALELEDSALYLCASSLGQAAGEQYFGPGTRLTVT.

The table lists this clonotype with many counts. This chain links TRBV29-1 with TRBJ2-3, with D possibly TRBD1 on 5 matching bases. This CDR3 region has 14 residues. Germline values: CDR1 SQVTM, CDR2 ANQGSEA. Deletions cut 4 bases from V and 8 bases from J, with 19 bases between. The CDR3 region is CSVASRQMQGTQYF. The CDR3 DNA is TGCAGCGTTGCAAGCCGCCAAATGCAGGGTACGCAGTATTTT.

This clonotype was recorded at least ten times. The chain joins TRBV6-6 to TRBJ1-1; D remains unclear. CDR3 length: 13 amino acids. Germline lookup yields CDR1 MNHNY and CDR2 SVGAGI (reference sequence). V was clipped by 6 bases and J by 4 bases, with 12 bases between them. The CDR3: CASSPSRGTEAFF. The CDR3 DNA reads as TGTGCCAGCAGCCCTAGTCGTGGCACTGAAGCTTTCTTT.

This clonotype has more than one count but fewer than ten. The chain links TRBV12-3 or TRBV12-4 to TRBJ2-1, with 9 bases aligning to TRBD1. V shed 5 bases, J shed 6 bases, and the junction held 2 bases outside the gene matches. CDR3 length: 13 residues. The CDR3 region is CASSDRGGNEQFF. CDR3 DNA sequence: TGTGCCAGCAGTGACAGGGGGGGCAATGAGCAGTTCTTC.

This clonotype has a handful of counts. The V call is TRBV7-9, the J call TRBJ2-5, with D tentatively TRBD2 (6 bases). Trimming shortened V by 5 bases and J by 4 bases, and 20 bases separated the two germline ends. The CDR3 is 16 residues long. Germline CDR1 and CDR2: SEHNR and FQNEAQ (reference sequence). CDR3: CASSHAAGGMGETQYF. CDR3 sequence (DNA): TGTGCCAGCAGCCACGCCGCCGGGGGAATGGGAGAGACCCAGTACTTC.

This chain connects TRBV6-2 or TRBV6-3 to TRBJ2-3, with D perhaps assigned TRBD1 or TRBD2 (5 bases each). V gave up 7 bases and J gave up 6 bases, with 11 bases separating them. Germline V lookup: CDR1 MNHEY, CDR2 SVGEGT. CDR3 length equals 12 residues. CDR3 sequence: CASKRGYDTQYF. The DNA of the CDR3 is TGTGCCAGCAAGAGGGGTTATGATACGCAGTATTTT.

This clonotype showed up just a few times. The V call is TRBV9, the J call TRBJ1-5, with a possible D match to TRBD1 (5 bases). There are 16 residues in the CDR3. Trimming took off 0 bases at V and 4 bases at J, with 14 bases between the two ends. The germline V gene has CDR1 SGDLS and CDR2 YYNGEE. Here the CDR3 DNA reads TGTGCCAGCAGCGTAGGGGGGGGGAAGGGTAATCAGCCCCAGCATTTT. This codes for CASSVGGGKGNQPQHF.

The V and J genes are TRBV6-1 and TRBJ2-5; 8 nucleotides align to TRBD1. This CDR3 contains 15 residues. With V trimmed by 6 bases and J by 2 bases, 8 bases remained unmatched. Germline V lookup: CDR1 MNHNS, CDR2 SASEGT. CDR3 nucleotides: TGTGCCAGCAGCGTGGGGACAGGACCGCAAGAGACCCAGTACTTC. Translation: CASSVGTGPQETQYF.